The subject of this entry is one T cell receptor beta chain. This clonotype showed up many times. Its antigen remains undetermined. The sample holds no much larger clone one base away, and base qualities are not on file. The sample belongs to a study of regulatory T cells in long-lasting Graves disease (dated by TCRdb to the early 2020s). General notes on the study: Persistent Graves' disease meant more than 5 years of antithyroid drug treatment with TSH receptor autoantibodies that stayed positive. Patients with persistent Graves' disease were compared with patients with newly diagnosed Graves' disease using TCR sequencing and RNA sequencing of peripheral blood. The study was registered as a clinical trial and conducted in China. A total of around 33 samples underwent TCR sequencing, from around 13 patients with persistent Graves' disease and 20 or so patients with newly diagnosed Graves' disease. Persistent Graves' disease patients in the clinical cohort had taken antithyroid drugs for approximately 9.5 years on average. Broader findings and caveats from the paper: The study examined only peripheral blood because the primary lesion, thyroid tissue, could not be accessed. The small sample size was acknowledged by the authors as a limitation that may reduce accuracy. A larger number of public clonotypes was shared among persistent patients (around 3,000) than among newly diagnosed patients (around 970). Persistent Graves' disease patients showed lower TCR Shannon entropy and fewer highly expanded clones than newly diagnosed patients, suggesting clonal expansion. Sequencing and analysis were limited to the TCR beta chain. TRBV28, TRBJ1-2 and TRBJ2-5 were preferentially used in persistent disease, while TRBV20-1 and TRBJ2-1 were favored in newly diagnosed disease.

Libraries were prepared through multiplex PCR. Reads for this sample came from an Illumina HiSeq 4000. To build TCR beta libraries, CDR3 regions were amplified by Arm-PCR using iRepertoire HTBI primers. Before sequencing, the PCR products went through gel purification. As for the original processing: Gene usage analysis of CDR3 amino acid clonotypes relied on the 62 TRBV and over 13 TRBJ segments identified across samples. COPE and FqMerger were used to merge the filtered high-quality paired reads into contigs. BLAST was used to align contigs to the IMGT TRBV, TRBD and TRBJ reference genes, and CDR3 was defined following IMGT. Any clonotype with a frequency above 0.1% was classified as a highly expanded clone. Repertoire diversity was measured by Shannon entropy, and V-J evenness by the Gini coefficient. Clonotypes shared by more than one individual were considered public. TCRdb reprocessing: public reads trimmed at Q25 with fastp, clones called with MiXCR, in-frame beta chains kept. Each entry merges the rows of one CDR3 protein and shows their most common DNA and genes. The V and J calls, along with clone size, are taken from TCRdb and not from the paper's own processing. This sample comprises some 430,000 distinct CDR3 sequences, 20% to 25% of them detected only once. Roughly 7% of the sample comes from the top ten.

The sample's time point label, in plain terms: persistent/refractory GD, antithyroid drugs over 5 years with positive TRAb. For both TCR sequencing and RNA sequencing, RNA was extracted from PBMCs using TRIzol. The diagnosis of Graves' disease was made according to American Thyroid Association guidelines. Patients were recruited from an endocrinology department in Xi'an, China. Each patient gave roughly 10 milliliters of peripheral blood, collected in an EDTA anticoagulant tube. Ficoll Paque Plus density gradient separation was used to isolate PBMCs, and no further T cell sorting was performed. An Agilent 2100 Bioanalyzer and agarose gel were used to assess RNA quality, and a NanoDrop 2000 was used to measure RNA concentration. The CDR3 spans 14 residues, from the cysteine through the phenylalanine. Only CDR3 DNA is held: 42 bases, read in frame from base 1. Trimming removed 0 bases from V and 2 bases from J, leaving 7 bases between the germline ends. The CDR1 and CDR2 encoded by the germline V gene are SGHAT and FQNNGV.

The rearranged segments are TRBV11-2 and TRBJ1-2; a confident D gene designation cannot be given. The TCR comes from a female donor with Graves disease. This specimen was peripheral blood mononuclear cells (PBMCs), taken when the disease was refractory, from a patient treated with antithyroid drugs. The CDR3 in this case is CASSLERGNYGYTF. The sequenced DNA: TGTGCCAGCAGCTTAGAGAGAGGGAACTATGGCTACACCTTC.